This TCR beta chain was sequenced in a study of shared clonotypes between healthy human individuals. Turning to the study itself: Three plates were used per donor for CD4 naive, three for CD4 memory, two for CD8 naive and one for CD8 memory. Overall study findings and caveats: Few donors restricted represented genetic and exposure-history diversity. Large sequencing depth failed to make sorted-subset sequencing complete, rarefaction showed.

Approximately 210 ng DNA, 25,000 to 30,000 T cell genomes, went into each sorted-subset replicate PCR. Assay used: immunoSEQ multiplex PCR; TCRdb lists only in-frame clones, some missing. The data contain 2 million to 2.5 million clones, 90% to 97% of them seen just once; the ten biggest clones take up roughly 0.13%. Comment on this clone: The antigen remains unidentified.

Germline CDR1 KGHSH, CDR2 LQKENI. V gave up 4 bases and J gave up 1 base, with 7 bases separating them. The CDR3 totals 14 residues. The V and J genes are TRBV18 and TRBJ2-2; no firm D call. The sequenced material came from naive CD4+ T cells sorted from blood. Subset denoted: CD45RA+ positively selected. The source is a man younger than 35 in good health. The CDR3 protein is CASSQLQNTGELFF. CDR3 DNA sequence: TGTGCCAGCTCACAACTGCAGAACACCGGGGAGCTGTTTTTT.